This TCR beta chain was retrieved from a study of Ad26.COV2.S vaccination and SARS-CoV-2 variants. The length of the CDR3 is 13 residues. Germline V lookup: CDR1 SGHVS, CDR2 FQNEAQ. V was clipped by 1 base and J by 8 bases, with 11 bases between them. Notes on this clone: Its antigen is unknown.

Data came from immunoSEQ multiplex PCR; TCRdb stores just in-frame clones and leaves some out. Of 300,000 to 350,000 clones in the sample, 90% are singletons; the top ten hold approximately 5%. Whole-study findings and limits: While placebo recipients had lower spike-specific TCR breadth, vaccine recipients had more. Placebo and vaccine recipients had non-spike TCR breadth that was similar.

The treatment was: around 19 received Ad26.COV2.S at low or high dose, single or two shots; 5 received placebo; per-sample allocation not given. Material that was analyzed had been drawn on day 63 after the first vaccine or placebo injection. The sequencing here drew on peripheral blood, taken in a trial of Ad26.COV2.S vaccine versus placebo. This chain connects TRBV7-8 to TRBJ1-2; D unclear. This sequence was found in a person aged 18-65 years who received the Ad26.COV2.S COVID-19 vaccine or a placebo. In DNA, the CDR3 is TGTGCCAGCAGCTTAGATTTCCGTGGCGGCTACACCTTC. Protein product: CASSLDFRGGYTF.